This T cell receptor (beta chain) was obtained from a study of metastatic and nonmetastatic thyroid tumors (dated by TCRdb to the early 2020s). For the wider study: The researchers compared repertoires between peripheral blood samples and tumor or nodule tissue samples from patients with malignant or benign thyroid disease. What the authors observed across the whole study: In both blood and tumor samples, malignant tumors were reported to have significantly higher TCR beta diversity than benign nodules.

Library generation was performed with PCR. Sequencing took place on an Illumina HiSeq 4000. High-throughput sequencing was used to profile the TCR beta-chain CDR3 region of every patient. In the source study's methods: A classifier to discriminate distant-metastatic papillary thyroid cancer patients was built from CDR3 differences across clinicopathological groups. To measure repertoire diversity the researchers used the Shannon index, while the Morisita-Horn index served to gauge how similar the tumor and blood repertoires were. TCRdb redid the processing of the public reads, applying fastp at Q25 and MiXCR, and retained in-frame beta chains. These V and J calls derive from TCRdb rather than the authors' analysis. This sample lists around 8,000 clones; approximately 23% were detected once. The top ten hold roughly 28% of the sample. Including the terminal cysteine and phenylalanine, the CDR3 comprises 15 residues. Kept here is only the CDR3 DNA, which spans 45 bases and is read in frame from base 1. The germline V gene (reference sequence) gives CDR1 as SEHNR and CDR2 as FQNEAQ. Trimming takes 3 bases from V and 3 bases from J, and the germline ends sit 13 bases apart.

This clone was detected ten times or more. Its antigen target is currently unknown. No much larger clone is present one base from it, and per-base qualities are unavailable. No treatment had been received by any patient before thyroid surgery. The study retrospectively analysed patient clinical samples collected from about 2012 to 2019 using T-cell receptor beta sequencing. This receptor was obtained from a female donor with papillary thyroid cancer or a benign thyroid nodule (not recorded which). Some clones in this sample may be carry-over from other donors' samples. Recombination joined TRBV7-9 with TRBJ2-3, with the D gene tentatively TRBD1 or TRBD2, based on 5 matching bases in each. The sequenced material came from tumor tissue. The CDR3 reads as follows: CASSFEGKMTDTQYF. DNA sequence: TGTGCCAGCAGCTTCGAGGGGAAAATGACAGATACGCAGTATTTT. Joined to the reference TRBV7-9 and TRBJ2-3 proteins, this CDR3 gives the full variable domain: DTGVSQNPRHKITKRGQNVTFRCDPISEHNRLYWYRQTLGQGPEFLTYFQNEAQLEKSRLLSDRFSAERPKGSFSTLEIQRTEQGDSAMYLCASSFEGKMTDTQYFGPGTRLTVL.